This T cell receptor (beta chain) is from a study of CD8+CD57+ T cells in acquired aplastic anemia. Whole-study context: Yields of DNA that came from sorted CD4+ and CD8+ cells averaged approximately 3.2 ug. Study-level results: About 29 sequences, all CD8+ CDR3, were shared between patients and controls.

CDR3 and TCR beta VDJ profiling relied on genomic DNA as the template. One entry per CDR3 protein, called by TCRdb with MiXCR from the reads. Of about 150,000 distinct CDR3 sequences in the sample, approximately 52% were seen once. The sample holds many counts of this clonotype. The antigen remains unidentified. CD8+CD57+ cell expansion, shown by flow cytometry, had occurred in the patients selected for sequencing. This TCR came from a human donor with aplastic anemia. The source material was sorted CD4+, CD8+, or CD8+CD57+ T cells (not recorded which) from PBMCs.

CDR3 loop: CASSQDGAGNQPQHF. The CDR3 nucleotides read TGTGCCAGCAGCCAAGATGGGGCAGGAAATCAGCCCCAGCATTTT. The chain uses TRBV3-1 and TRBJ1-5, with D possibly TRBD1 on 5 matching bases. The CDR3 consists of 15 residues. Trimming stripped 0 bases from V and 4 bases from J, with 10 bases between. The germline V gene has CDR1 LGHDT and CDR2 YNNKEL (reference sequence).